This T cell receptor (beta chain) emerged from a study of blood T cells in healthy people across ages (dated by TCRdb to between 2014 and 2017). For the wider study: Template switching captured roughly one uniquely barcoded TCR beta cDNA molecule per two T cells in model experiments. Age-related changes in TCR beta repertoire diversity were measured in the study by deep sequencing normalized with unique cDNA molecular identifiers. The donors were split into four age groups: young (average about 15 years), middle-aged (39), aged (over 55) and long-lived (over 75). To avoid experimental bias, donors of different ages were distributed randomly across sequencing lanes. The study analyzed two additional independent replicas of 1 million unique cDNA reads from the same blood draw for two donors, one aged 18 to 30 and one aged 80 or older. Summary of the overall study and its limitations: Observed TCR beta diversity per million T cells fell roughly linearly with age, and a significant reduction was already apparent by age around 39. Conclusive comparison of naive and antigen-experienced compartments was prevented by the profiling of bulk unsorted PBMCs. Estimates of total diversity based on one million sequenced T cells were regarded as lower bounds and as underestimates. Because the CMV infection status of the donors was unknown, age-related changes in expanded clonotypes may potentially have been confounded. There was a strong correlation between observed TCR beta diversity and the percentage of naive T cells measured by flow cytometry. Compared with the aged group, the long-lived group had more naive CD4+ T cells, fewer expanded clones and increased TCR diversity, a pattern suggesting age selection.

About this clonotype: No antigen is known for it. The sample holds no much larger clone one base away, and base qualities are not on file.

The 40 or so donors, aged about 6 to 100 years, were systemically healthy Caucasian individuals from Russia. Each donor gave 8 to 10 milliliters of peripheral blood, collected into EDTA-treated Vacutainer tubes. Ficoll-Paque density-gradient centrifugation was used to isolate PBMCs, with at least 7 million obtained per sample. Trizol reagent was used to extract total RNA from PBMCs, with at least 6 micrograms per sample. For every donor, an aliquot of PBMCs went through flow cytometry to measure the percentages of naive CD45RAhigh/CD27high T cells. Library generation was performed with 5' RACE. Sequencing was performed on an Illumina HiSeq 2500. The second PCR ran for roughly 6 to 11 cycles and used a J-beta primer mix along with a sample-barcoded 5' primer. Each TCR beta cDNA molecule received a unique molecular identifier from a template-switch 5' adaptor carrying 12 random nucleotides. Each sample yielded at least 3 million CDR3-containing paired-end reads. First-strand cDNA was synthesized from all RNA with the Mint cDNA synthesis kit, primed by a TRBC-specific oligonucleotide. After uracil-DNA glycosylase treatment, a first 18-cycle PCR used universal primers M1SS and BC2_uni_R on all cDNA. The paper's data handling went like this. Each sample was normalized by randomly selecting 1 million high-quality reads, each carrying a distinct molecular identifier. Reads with shared molecular identifiers were discarded instead of being binned into consensus sequences. MiTCR, run with a Q25 quality threshold and the strictest error-elimination algorithm, handled CDR3 identification, clonotype clustering and error correction. A nonparametric unseen species model with Euler transformation was used to estimate lower-bound total TCR beta diversity. TCRdb reprocessing: public reads trimmed at Q25 with fastp, clones called with MiXCR, in-frame beta chains kept. Rows with one shared CDR3 protein collapse into an entry with the most common genes and DNA. In this record, the V and J calls reflect TCRdb's handling and not the investigators' own analysis. Here the sample has about 1.8 million distinct CDR3 sequences; 49% occur a single time. Clones ranked in the top ten supply approximately 2.1% of the sample.

Sequencing was done on a sample of blood. This clonotype was sampled from a woman aged 40-49 years in good health.

The DNA sequence is as follows: TGTGCCAGCAGTTTATTCCTAGGACAGGGGGCCACAGATACGCAGTATTTT. This encodes CASSLFLGQGATDTQYF. The V and J segments used are TRBV28 and TRBJ2-3; TRBD1 matches 11 bases in the middle. CDR1 and CDR2 were assigned from the germline V gene as MDHEN and SYDVKM. Clipping removes 1 base from V and 2 bases from J, with 5 as the unmatched junction base count. Measured from the cysteine to the phenylalanine, the CDR3 is 17 residues long. CDR3 DNA only is kept here, 51 bases in frame from base 1.